The rows below give T cell receptor beta chains drawn from one sample of a study of blood T cell repertoires in COVID-19. Assay: immunoSEQ multiplex PCR; the TCRdb copy retains only in-frame clones and omits some. In the table there are roughly 260,000 clones, 70% to 90% of which are singletons. The source material was PBMCs or T cells enriched from blood (not recorded which). The receptors stem from a woman between 50 and 59 years old who had recovered from COVID-19. The CDR3 runs from the conserved cysteine through the conserved F or W. Fields, in order: D gene, J gene, V gene, clone size, CDR3 protein, CDR3 DNA. The D gene is left open where the match is weak. Clone size is shown for a subset of rows, as once, few, many or a class of expanded clone.

D: .
J: TRBJ2-1
V: TRBV28
size: .
CDR3: CASSPSVGFSYNEQFF
DNA: TGTGCCAGCAGCCCTTCGGTGGGCTTCTCCTACAATGAGCAGTTCTTC

D: .
J: TRBJ2-3
V: TRBV28
size: .
CDR3: CASRGIIRDFHPQYF
DNA: TGTGCCAGCAGGGGGATAATCCGGGACTTCCATCCGCAGTATTTT

D: .
J: TRBJ1-1
V: TRBV2
size: once
CDR3: CASSRDRGGTEAFF
DNA: TGTGCCAGCAGCCGGGACCGGGGGGGGACTGAAGCTTTCTTT

D: TRBD1
J: TRBJ1-2
V: TRBV28
size: .
CDR3: CASRRQGARSYTF
DNA: TGTGCCAGCAGACGACAGGGGGCAAGGAGCTACACCTTC

D: TRBD1
J: TRBJ2-7
V: TRBV27
size: .
CDR3: CASSATGVGEQYF
DNA: TGTGCCAGCAGTGCAACAGGGGTTGGCGAGCAGTACTTC

D: .
J: TRBJ1-6
V: TRBV5-1
size: .
CDR3: CASSFLPGIIASPLHF
DNA: TGCGCCAGCAGCTTTCTCCCCGGGATAATTGCTTCACCCCTCCACTTT

D: .
J: TRBJ2-7
V: TRBV1
size: once
CDR3: CTSSQLGRQEQYF
DNA: TGCACCAGCAGCCAATTGGGCCGACAAGAGCAGTACTTC

D: TRBD2
J: TRBJ2-3
V: TRBV7-6
size: .
CDR3: CASSLWVAGATSTDTQYF
DNA: TGTGCCAGCAGCTTATGGGTAGCGGGAGCCACTAGCACAGATACGCAGTATTTT

D: .
J: TRBJ1-2
V: TRBV7-9
size: .
CDR3: CASSLTQGNDYGYTF
DNA: TGTGCCAGCAGCTTAACCCAGGGAAACGACTATGGCTACACCTTC

D: .
J: TRBJ1-6
V: TRBV14
size: .
CDR3: CASSRGYNSPLHF
DNA: TGTGCCAGCAGCAGGGGATATAATTCACCCCTCCACTTT

D: TRBD1
J: TRBJ1-4
V: TRBV2
size: .
CDR3: CASTNRGGLLGLFF
DNA: TGTGCCAGCACCAACAGGGGGGGGCTGTTAGGACTGTTTTTT

D: .
J: TRBJ2-1
V: TRBV27
size: .
CDR3: CASSLRARAIVSYYNEQFF
DNA: TGTGCCAGCAGTTTAAGGGCCAGGGCCATAGTCTCCTATTACAATGAGCAGTTCTTC

D: .
J: TRBJ2-3
V: TRBV5-1
size: .
CDR3: CASSLALDILADTQYF
DNA: TGCGCCAGCAGCTTGGCCTTGGACATTCTAGCAGATACGCAGTATTTT

D: .
J: TRBJ1-5
V: TRBV2
size: .
CDR3: CASRSLRQHNQPQHF
DNA: TGTGCCAGCCGCTCCCTGCGACAGCACAATCAGCCCCAGCATTTT

D: TRBD1
J: TRBJ1-5
V: TRBV28
size: .
CDR3: CASRIAPDREYQPQHF
DNA: TGTGCCAGCAGGATCGCCCCAGACAGGGAGTATCAGCCCCAGCATTTT

D: TRBD1
J: TRBJ2-7
V: TRBV5-4
size: once
CDR3: CASSQGQLNGEQYF
DNA: TGTGCCAGCAGCCAGGGACAGTTGAATGGGGAGCAGTACTTC

D: .
J: TRBJ1-2
V: TRBV28
size: once
CDR3: CASSFQAYGYTF
DNA: TGTGCCAGCAGTTTTCAGGCTTATGGCTACACCTTC

D: .
J: TRBJ1-6
V: TRBV9
size: once
CDR3: CASSASSIGSSPLHF
DNA: TGTGCCAGCAGCGCCTCCTCCATAGGGAGTTCACCCCTCCACTTT

D: .
J: TRBJ2-4
V: TRBV2
size: .
CDR3: CASSASSVENIQYF
DNA: TGTGCCAGCAGTGCATCTAGTGTGGAAAACATTCAGTACTTC

D: .
J: TRBJ2-5
V: TRBV5-4
size: .
CDR3: CASSLEPVETQYF
DNA: TGTGCCAGCAGCTTGGAGCCGGTGGAGACCCAGTACTTC

D: TRBD2
J: TRBJ2-2
V: TRBV20-1
size: .
CDR3: CSASIAGAGELFF
DNA: TGCAGTGCTAGTATAGCGGGGGCCGGGGAGCTGTTTTTT

D: .
J: TRBJ1-1
V: TRBV11-2
size: .
CDR3: CASSYQGGTEAFF
DNA: TGTGCCAGCAGCTACCAGGGAGGCACTGAAGCTTTCTTT

D: .
J: TRBJ1-1
V: TRBV3-1/TRBV3-2
size: .
CDR3: CASSQASRDTEAFF
DNA: TGTGCCAGCAGCCAAGCAAGCAGGGACACTGAAGCTTTCTTT

D: .
J: TRBJ2-7
V: TRBV12-3/TRBV12-4
size: .
CDR3: CASTSAYEQYF
DNA: TGTGCCAGCACCAGTGCCTACGAGCAGTACTTC

D: TRBD2
J: TRBJ2-1
V: TRBV27
size: .
CDR3: CASSFTTFSGTYNEQFF
DNA: TGTGCCAGCAGTTTCACTACCTTTAGCGGGACTTACAATGAGCAGTTCTTC

D: .
J: TRBJ1-6
V: TRBV5-1
size: .
CDR3: CASSLGTDSPLHF
DNA: TGCGCCAGCAGCTTGGGGACAGATTCACCCCTCCACTTT

D: TRBD1
J: TRBJ1-4
V: TRBV2
size: few
CDR3: CASSTRQGNEKLFF
DNA: TGTGCCAGCAGTACTCGACAGGGTAATGAAAAACTGTTTTTT

D: .
J: TRBJ1-5
V: TRBV2
size: .
CDR3: CASRLYSNQPQHF
DNA: TGTGCCAGCAGACTTTATAGCAATCAGCCCCAGCATTTT

D: .
J: TRBJ1-1
V: TRBV7-9
size: once
CDR3: CASSLRGAAFF
DNA: TGTGCCAGCAGCTTGCGGGGGGCGGCATTCTTT

D: .
J: TRBJ1-5
V: TRBV19
size: .
CDR3: CASSTSGPQHF
DNA: TGTGCCAGTAGTACCTCGGGGCCCCAGCATTTT

D: TRBD1
J: TRBJ1-4
V: TRBV7-8
size: once
CDR3: CASSSGRQGVGEKLFF
DNA: TGTGCCAGCAGCTCAGGACGGCAGGGGGTTGGGGAAAAACTGTTTTTT

D: TRBD1
J: TRBJ1-5
V: TRBV7-9
size: .
CDR3: CASSPTGANQPQHF
DNA: TGTGCCAGCAGCCCCACAGGGGCGAATCAGCCCCAGCATTTT

D: TRBD2
J: TRBJ2-1
V: TRBV3-1/TRBV3-2
size: .
CDR3: CASSQVAGTSRWNEQFF
DNA: TGTGCCAGCAGCCAAGTAGCCGGGACTAGCCGGTGGAATGAGCAGTTCTTC

D: .
J: TRBJ1-3
V: TRBV10-3
size: .
CDR3: CAISELRNTIYF
DNA: TGTGCCATCAGTGAACTTAGAAACACCATATATTTT

D: .
J: TRBJ1-1
V: TRBV18
size: .
CDR3: CASSPSGAKNTEAFF
DNA: TGTGCCAGCTCACCCAGTGGGGCAAAGAACACTGAAGCTTTCTTT

D: .
J: TRBJ1-3
V: TRBV7-2
size: once
CDR3: CASSVNRARDTIYF
DNA: TGTGCCAGCAGCGTAAACAGGGCTCGGGACACCATATATTTT

D: TRBD1
J: TRBJ1-6
V: TRBV5-6
size: .
CDR3: CASGQGWNSPLHF
DNA: TGTGCCAGCGGACAGGGTTGGAATTCACCCCTCCACTTT

D: .
J: TRBJ2-7
V: TRBV25-1
size: .
CDR3: CASSEFEARIGYEQYF
DNA: TGTGCCAGCAGTGAATTTGAAGCTAGAATAGGCTACGAGCAGTACTTC

D: TRBD1
J: TRBJ1-1
V: TRBV5-1
size: .
CDR3: CASSFQGETEAFF
DNA: TGCGCCAGCAGCTTTCAGGGGGAAACTGAAGCTTTCTTT

D: TRBD1
J: TRBJ2-5
V: TRBV5-4
size: .
CDR3: CASSPTDREQTQYF
DNA: TGTGCCAGCAGCCCGACGGACAGGGAACAGACCCAGTACTTC

D: TRBD2
J: TRBJ2-1
V: TRBV28
size: .
CDR3: CASWPSGSPIPYNEQFF
DNA: TGTGCCAGCTGGCCTAGCGGGAGCCCAATTCCTTACAATGAGCAGTTCTTC

D: .
J: TRBJ2-7
V: TRBV10-3
size: .
CDR3: CAISTGTLDNYEQYF
DNA: TGTGCCATCAGTACCGGGACACTAGACAACTACGAGCAGTACTTC

D: .
J: TRBJ1-6
V: TRBV27
size: .
CDR3: CASSLEVNSPLHF
DNA: TGTGCCAGCAGTTTAGAGGTTAATTCACCCCTCCACTTT

D: TRBD1
J: TRBJ1-1
V: TRBV11-2
size: .
CDR3: CASSSAGGTEAFF
DNA: TGTGCCAGCAGCTCAGCAGGGGGCACTGAAGCTTTCTTT

D: TRBD1
J: TRBJ1-2
V: TRBV28
size: few
CDR3: CASSPTGTVTIYTF
DNA: TGTGCCAGCAGTCCAACCGGGACAGTTACTATCTACACCTTC